These T cell receptor beta chains were read from a single sample in a study of control samples from healthy donors and cancer patients. The assay was immunoSEQ multiplex PCR, and TCRdb's table has in-frame clones only and misses some. The data show 120,000 to 150,000 clones, with 80% to 95% seen just once and roughly 12% held by the top ten. The specimen was blood. The receptor source for this set is a man aged 25 to 40 in good health. CDR3s include the opening cysteine and the closing phenylalanine or tryptophan. D genes are given only for firm matches. The size of a clone is reported for some rows only, either as once, few or many, or as a class for expanded clones.

v_gene	abundance	j_gene	d_gene	CDR3nt	CDR3aa
TRBV15	NA	TRBJ2-5	TRBD1	TGTGCCACCAGCCCTACCCGTGTCACACAGGGGGAAGAGACCCAGTACTTC	CATSPTRVTQGEETQYF
TRBV5-5	NA	TRBJ2-7	NA	TGTGCCAGCAGCAAGATACAGGGAGTAGGCCGCGAGCAGTACTTC	CASSKIQGVGREQYF
TRBV10-3	NA	TRBJ2-7	NA	TGTGCCATCAGTGAGCCGGACATAAAAGCCTACGAGCAGTACTTC	CAISEPDIKAYEQYF
TRBV7-9	NA	TRBJ2-7	TRBD2	TGTGCCAGCAGTCGAGGGCGACTAAGGACTAGCGGGAGGGGGTACGAGCAGTACTTC	CASSRGRLRTSGRGYEQYF
TRBV7-2	NA	TRBJ2-1	NA	TGTGCCAGCAGCTTAGACGGGGGATACAATGAGCAGTTCTTC	CASSLDGGYNEQFF
TRBV30	NA	TRBJ1-5	NA	TGTGCCTGGAGCCTCAGGGTTGGCAATCAGCCCCAGCATTTT	CAWSLRVGNQPQHF
TRBV29-1	NA	TRBJ2-3	TRBD2	TGCAGCGTTGAACTAGCGGGAGGACCAGATACGCAGTATTTT	CSVELAGGPDTQYF
TRBV7-9	NA	TRBJ2-3	NA	TGTGCCAGCAGCTTAGTCGGAGCGATGGGGACGCAGTATTTT	CASSLVGAMGTQYF
TRBV6-4	NA	TRBJ2-1	NA	TGTGCCAGCAGTGACGGGGAGAAGAATGAGCAGTTCTTC	CASSDGEKNEQFF
TRBV2	NA	TRBJ2-1	NA	TGTGCCAGCAATTACGGCGGGGCGAGCTCCTACAATGAGCAGTTCTTC	CASNYGGASSYNEQFF
TRBV4-1	NA	TRBJ2-7	TRBD2	TGCGCCAGCAGCCAATGGCGGGAGTCCTACGAGCAGTACTTC	CASSQWRESYEQYF
TRBV15	NA	TRBJ1-1	TRBD1	TGTGCCACCACCAGGGACAGACAGAACACTGAAGCTTTCTTT	CATTRDRQNTEAFF
TRBV30	NA	TRBJ2-4	NA	TGTGCCTGGAGTGTTGGCAGAAGAATAGCCAAAAACATTCAGTACTTC	CAWSVGRRIAKNIQYF
TRBV28	NA	TRBJ1-2	NA	TGTGCCAGCAGTTTAACAGCTAACTATGGCTACACCTTC	CASSLTANYGYTF
TRBV28	NA	TRBJ2-5	TRBD2	TGTGCCAGCAGCCTTAGCGGGAGCTCCGAGACCCAGTACTTC	CASSLSGSSETQYF
TRBV9	NA	TRBJ1-1	TRBD1	TGTGCCAGCAGCGTAGGGTCCGGGACAGGGAGGACCACTGAAGCTTTCTTT	CASSVGSGTGRTTEAFF
TRBV30	NA	TRBJ2-3	NA	TGTGCCTGGAGGGGAGAGACAGGACGTTGGGATACGCAGTATTTT	CAWRGETGRWDTQYF
TRBV2	NA	TRBJ1-1	NA	TGTGCCAGCAGTGATTGGGGACAAGCTGAAGCTTTCTTT	CASSDWGQAEAFF
TRBV6-4	NA	TRBJ2-1	TRBD2	TGTGCCAGCAGTGACGAAGCGGGAGAGTACAATGAGCAGTTCTTC	CASSDEAGEYNEQFF
TRBV30	NA	TRBJ1-6	TRBD1	TGTGCCTGGAGGAGAACTCTACAGGGGGCCTTTCATTCACCCCTCCACTTT	CAWRRTLQGAFHSPLHF
TRBV6-1	NA	TRBJ1-5	TRBD1	TGTGCCAGCAGTGCAGGGGGACAGGGGGCTGTTAGCAATCAGCCCCAGCATTTT	CASSAGGQGAVSNQPQHF
TRBV28	NA	TRBJ1-4	NA	TGTGCCAGCAGTTATAGAACCTTTGAAAAACTGTTTTTT	CASSYRTFEKLFF
TRBV11-2	NA	TRBJ2-5	TRBD2	TGTGCCAGCAGCTTAGGAGCGGGAGTGTCCCAAGAGACCCAGTACTTC	CASSLGAGVSQETQYF
TRBV6-1	NA	TRBJ2-7	NA	TGTGCCAGCAGTGAGGACAGTCGGGAGCAGTACTTC	CASSEDSREQYF
TRBV11-2	NA	TRBJ2-7	NA	TGTGCCAGCAGCTTTGGAGGGAACGAGCAGTACTTC	CASSFGGNEQYF
TRBV2	NA	TRBJ1-5	NA	TGTGCCAGCGCGGAGGCCTCCGGTATAGGCAATCAGCCCCAGCATTTT	CASAEASGIGNQPQHF
TRBV6-5	NA	TRBJ1-2	TRBD1	TGTGCCAGCAGTTACACACAGACCGCCAGGGGGGTTGGCTACACCTTC	CASSYTQTARGVGYTF
TRBV7-8	NA	TRBJ1-1	NA	TGTGCCAGCAGCTTAGGGGGCCAGGGGATCGCTGAAGCTTTCTTT	CASSLGGQGIAEAFF
TRBV7-3	NA	TRBJ2-1	TRBD1	TGTGCCAGCAGCCCCCGGACAGGGGTGGGTGAGCAGTTCTTC	CASSPRTGVGEQFF
TRBV11-2	NA	TRBJ2-3	TRBD2	TGTGCCAGCAGCTCGCAGACGGGAGGAGATACGCAGTATTTT	CASSSQTGGDTQYF
TRBV6-2/TRBV6-3	NA	TRBJ2-7	NA	TGTGCCAGCAGTTCTACTTACTACGAGCAGTACTTC	CASSSTYYEQYF
TRBV10-1	few	TRBJ2-2	NA	TGCGCCAGCAGTTTTCATAGGACCTCCGGGGAGCTGTTTTTT	CASSFHRTSGELFF
TRBV30	NA	TRBJ1-4	NA	TGTGCCTGGAGTCAGGGGACTGCAACTAATGAAAAACTGTTTTTT	CAWSQGTATNEKLFF
TRBV5-4	once	TRBJ1-3	NA	TGTGCCAGCAGCTCAGGGGCTTCCTCTGGAAACACCATATATTTT	CASSSGASSGNTIYF
TRBV5-4	NA	TRBJ1-2	NA	TGTGCCAGCAGCTTGGTTGGAGATGGGTATAGTGGCTACACCTTC	CASSLVGDGYSGYTF
TRBV11-2	NA	TRBJ1-1	NA	TGTGCCAGCAGCTTAGAGGCAGGGGAGAACACTGAAGCTTTCTTT	CASSLEAGENTEAFF
TRBV6-2/TRBV6-3	NA	TRBJ2-1	TRBD1	TGTGCCAGCAGTTGGGACAGGGGGGGCCACAATGAGCAGTTCTTC	CASSWDRGGHNEQFF
TRBV19	NA	TRBJ1-1	NA	TGTGCCAGTTCGTACTTGAACACTGAAGCTTTCTTT	CASSYLNTEAFF
TRBV12-3/TRBV12-4	NA	TRBJ2-5	TRBD1	TGTGCCAGCAGTTCGGACAGGAGGGAGACCCAGTACTTC	CASSSDRRETQYF
TRBV5-8	NA	TRBJ2-3	NA	TGTGCCAGCAGCTTGGCAGGGGCAGATACGCAGTATTTT	CASSLAGADTQYF
TRBV15	NA	TRBJ1-1	TRBD1	TGTGCCACCAGCAGAGCCGGGACAGCCATGAACACTGAAGCTTTCTTT	CATSRAGTAMNTEAFF
TRBV30	NA	TRBJ2-2	TRBD2	TGTGCCTGGAGTGTGGCGGGAGTGTCCGGGGAGCTGTTTTTT	CAWSVAGVSGELFF
TRBV5-1	once	TRBJ1-1	NA	TGCGCCAGCAGCTTGGCCGGCGGGGGTACTGAAGCTTTCTTT	CASSLAGGGTEAFF
TRBV9	NA	TRBJ1-1	TRBD1	TGTGCCAGCAGCATATTTCAGGGGGCGGACACTGAAGCTTTCTTT	CASSIFQGADTEAFF
TRBV6-5	NA	TRBJ2-3	NA	TGTGCCAGCAGTTACGAGAGTTCCACAGATACGCAGTATTTT	CASSYESSTDTQYF
TRBV6-6	NA	TRBJ2-5	TRBD2	TGTGCCAGCAGCCCGGGAGGGACCCAGTACTTC	CASSPGGTQYF
TRBV30	NA	TRBJ2-3	NA	TGTGCCTGGAGCGGAACTGGAGGAGATACGCAGTATTTT	CAWSGTGGDTQYF
TRBV28	once	TRBJ2-1	TRBD2	TGTGCCAGCAAAACGCCAGGACTAGCGGCCTACAATGAGCAGTTCTTC	CASKTPGLAAYNEQFF